The 5 T cell receptor beta chains in this list originate from one sample, sequenced in a study of blood T cell repertoires in COVID-19. Produced via immunoSEQ multiplex PCR; TCRdb's table is partial and in-frame only. The sample records fewer than 200,000 clones, around 79% being singletons. The sequenced sample consisted of peripheral blood. The receptor source for this set is a woman between 55 and 75 years old with COVID-19, enrolled during active disease.

The J gene is TRBJ2-5, the V gene TRBV14, with TRBD1 matching 8 bases. Germline V gene data show CDR1 as SGHDN and CDR2 as FVKESK. V lost 3 bases and J lost 2; bases outside the gene matches: 8. The CDR3 is made up of 16 amino acids. CDR3: CASSQGFGQGQETQYF. CDR3 nucleotides: TGTGCCAGCAGCCAGGGTTTTGGACAGGGTCAAGAGACCCAGTACTTC.

The rearrangement uses TRBV6-1 and TRBJ2-1; possible D gene TRBD1, 5 bases. The germline V gene encodes CDR1 MNHNS and CDR2 SASEGT. CDR3 size: 16 residues. Between the trimmed V and J ends, which lost 4 bases and 0 bases, there was a span of 13 bases. The CDR3 sequence is CASSALTGSSYNEQFF. CDR3 in DNA: TGTGCCAGCAGTGCATTAACAGGAAGCTCCTACAATGAGCAGTTCTTC.

The V and J genes are TRBV25-1 and TRBJ2-1; 9 nucleotides line up with TRBD1. Germline CDR1 and CDR2: MGHDK and SYGVNS. The CDR3 consists of 17 residues. The V gene end was trimmed by 1 base and the J gene end by 2 bases; junction bases not matched to a gene: 6. Written as DNA, the CDR3 is TGTGCCAGCAGTGAATTGGGACAGGGCCTTCCCTACAATGAGCAGTTCTTC. Amino acid sequence: CASSELGQGLPYNEQFF.

The chain carries TRBV9 and TRBJ2-7; D is possibly TRBD2 (6 bases). V gave up 1 base and J gave up 3 bases, with 11 bases separating them. The CDR3 sequence is 14 residues long. CDR1 is SGDLS and CDR2 is YYNGEE in the germline V gene. CDR3 loop: CASSVSPGDYEQYF. Written as DNA, the CDR3 is TGTGCCAGCAGCGTATCGCCGGGGGACTACGAGCAGTACTTC. Full variable domain (rest looked up from reference TRBV9 and TRBJ2-7): DSGVTQTPKHLITATGQRVTLRCSPRSGDLSVYWYQQSLDQGLQFLIQYYNGEERAKGNILERFSAQQFPDLHSELNLSSLELGDSALYFCASSVSPGDYEQYFGPGTRLTVT.

V usage is TRBV10-3 and J usage is TRBJ2-2, with D uncertain. Trimming removed 8 bases at V and 4 bases at J, with 8 bases between. CDR1 ENHRY and CDR2 SYGVKD come from the germline V gene. The CDR3 runs 12 residues. CDR3 loop: CAISGSTGELFF. In DNA form, the CDR3 reads TGTGCCATCTCGGGTTCCACCGGGGAGCTGTTTTTT.